These 8 T cell receptor beta chains were all obtained from the same sample, sequenced in a study of OX40 agonist ivuxolimab in advanced cancers. Clones were read by immunoSEQ multiplex PCR, and TCRdb kept only the in-frame ones, dropping some. The repertoire includes around 66,000 clones, roughly 85% of them detected once, and 0.35% sits in the top ten. Sequenced material: CD4+ or CD8+ T cells sorted from blood, taken in a trial of the OX40 agonist ivuxolimab. These receptor sequences come from an adult with an advanced solid tumor such as melanoma, head and neck, liver or kidney cancer.

V gene TRBV6-5 combines with J gene TRBJ2-1; TRBD1 is a possible D gene (5 bases). The germline gives CDR1 MNHEY, CDR2 SVGAGI. The CDR3 sequence is 14 residues long. V dropped 4 bases and J dropped 6 bases, with 13 bases sitting between them. The CDR3 nucleotides are TGTGCCAGCAGTTCTCCAGGGTTGTTCAATGAGCAGTTCTTC. It is translated as CASSSPGLFNEQFF.

The rearrangement joins TRBV7-3 to TRBJ2-4; 9 nucleotides match TRBD2. Germline-derived CDR1 and CDR2 are SGHTA and FQGTGA. The CDR3 has 17 residues. Trimming took 5 bases from V and 13 from J; bases not matched to a gene: 21. The CDR3 DNA sequence: TGTGCCAGCAGCCCGACGGGAGCGGGGGGACCCCAACAGATCCAGTACTTC. Protein sequence: CASSPTGAGGPQQIQYF.

The chain links TRBV2 to TRBJ1-6, with D tentatively TRBD1 (5 bases). Per the germline V gene, CDR1 is SNHLY and CDR2 is FYNNEI. The CDR3 length is 14 residues. The germline V and J ends were trimmed by 6 bases and 7 bases, with 13 bases remaining between them. The CDR3 reads CASSPGRKNSPLHF. CDR3 coding DNA: TGTGCCAGCAGCCCGGGACGGAAAAATTCACCCCTCCACTTT.

This chain connects TRBV29-1 to TRBJ2-5; D possibly matches TRBD1 or TRBD2 (6 bases each). The V end lost 4 bases, the J end lost 4 bases, and 16 bases lay between the germline ends. The CDR3 extends over 14 amino acids. In germline, CDR1 is SQVTM, CDR2 ANQGSEA. CDR3 bases: TGCAGCGTTGGTCTTTCGGGGGCCTCAGAGACCCAGTACTTC. It yields the protein CSVGLSGASETQYF.

The V and J genes are TRBV12-5 and TRBJ1-1; TRBD1 might be the D (5 bases). The CDR3 covers 15 residues. CDR1 is LGHNT, CDR2 FRNRAP, per germline. Trimming removed 5 bases from V and 3 bases from J, with 16 bases in between. CDR3 sequence reads: CASGPYQGLDTEAFF. The CDR3 bases are TGTGCTAGTGGTCCCTACCAGGGCCTTGACACTGAAGCTTTCTTT.

This chain links TRBV5-1 with TRBJ2-3; the match to TRBD1 covers 9 bases. The length of the CDR3 is 14 residues. V was pared by 5 bases and J by 2 bases, with 3 bases of the junction left unmatched. The germline V gene has CDR1 SGHRS and CDR2 YFSETQ. Here the CDR3 reads CASRGQGYTDTQYF. Written as DNA, the CDR3 is TGCGCCAGCAGGGGACAGGGTTACACAGATACGCAGTATTTT.

This clone was detected only a few times. The genes are TRBV23-1 and TRBJ2-7; D not resolved. TRBV23-1 is placed among ORFs of uncertain function. Trimming stripped 5 bases from V and 4 bases from J, with 15 bases between. The CDR3 consists of 14 residues. CDR3 nucleotide sequence: TGCGCCAGCAGTTCCCCCAGGACGGGTTACGAGCAGTACTTC. Its translation: CASSSPRTGYEQYF.

This chain connects TRBV4-1 to TRBJ1-2; D is perhaps TRBD1 (5 bases). The CDR3 loop spans 14 amino acids. The V end lost 7 bases, the J end lost 2 bases, and 14 bases lay between the germline ends. Germline CDR1 is MGHRA and CDR2 is YSYEKL. Here the CDR3 reads CASTDIWTNYGYTF. DNA for the CDR3: TGCGCCAGCACCGATATTTGGACAAACTATGGCTACACCTTC.